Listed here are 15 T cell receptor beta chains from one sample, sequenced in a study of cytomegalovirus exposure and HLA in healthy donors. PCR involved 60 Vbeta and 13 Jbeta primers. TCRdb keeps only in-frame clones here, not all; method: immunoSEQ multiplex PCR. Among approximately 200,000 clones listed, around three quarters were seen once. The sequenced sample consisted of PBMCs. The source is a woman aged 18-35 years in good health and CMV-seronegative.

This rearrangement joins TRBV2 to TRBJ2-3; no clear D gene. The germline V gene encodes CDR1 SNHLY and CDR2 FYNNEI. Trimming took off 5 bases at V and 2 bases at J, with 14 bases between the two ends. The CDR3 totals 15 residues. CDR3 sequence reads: CASSMSMSDTDTQYF. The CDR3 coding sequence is TGTGCCAGCAGTATGTCGATGAGTGACACAGATACGCAGTATTTT.

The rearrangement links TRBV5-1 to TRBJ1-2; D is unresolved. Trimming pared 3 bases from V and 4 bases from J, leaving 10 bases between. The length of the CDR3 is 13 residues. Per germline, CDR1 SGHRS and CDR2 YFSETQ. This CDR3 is CASSSEGAYGYTF. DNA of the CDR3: TGCGCCAGCAGCTCGGAAGGAGCCTATGGCTACACCTTC.

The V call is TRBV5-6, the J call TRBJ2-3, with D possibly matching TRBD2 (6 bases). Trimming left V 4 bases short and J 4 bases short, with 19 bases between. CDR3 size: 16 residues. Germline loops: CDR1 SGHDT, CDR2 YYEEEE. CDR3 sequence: CASSRVSTAGPDTQYF. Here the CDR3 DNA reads TGTGCCAGCAGCCGCGTATCGACAGCGGGCCCAGATACGCAGTATTTT.

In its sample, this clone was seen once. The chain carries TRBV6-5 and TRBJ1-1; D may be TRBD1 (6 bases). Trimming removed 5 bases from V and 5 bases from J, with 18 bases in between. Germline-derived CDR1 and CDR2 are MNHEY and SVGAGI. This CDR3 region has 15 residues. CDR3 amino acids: CASSPFGTRRTEAFF. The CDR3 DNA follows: TGTGCCAGCAGTCCTTTCGGGACACGGAGGACTGAAGCTTTCTTT.

The CDR3 spells CAISSSSSGSDEQYF. In DNA, the CDR3 is TGTGCCATCAGTTCCTCCAGTTCAGGATCGGACGAGCAGTACTTC. This chain connects TRBV10-3 to TRBJ2-7; D ambiguous. CDR1 and CDR2 from the germline V gene are ENHRY and SYGVKD. Deletions cut 5 bases from V and 5 bases from J, with 19 bases between. The CDR3 is 15 amino acids.

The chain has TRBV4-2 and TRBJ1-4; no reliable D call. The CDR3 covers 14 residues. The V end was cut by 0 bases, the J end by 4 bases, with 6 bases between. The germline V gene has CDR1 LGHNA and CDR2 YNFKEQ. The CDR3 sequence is CASSQDSVNEKLFF. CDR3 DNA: TGTGCCAGCAGCCAAGATTCCGTTAATGAAAAACTGTTTTTT.

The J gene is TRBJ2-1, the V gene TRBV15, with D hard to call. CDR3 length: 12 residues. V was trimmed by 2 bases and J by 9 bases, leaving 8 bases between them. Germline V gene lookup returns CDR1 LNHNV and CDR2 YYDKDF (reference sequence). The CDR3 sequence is CATSRISGEQFF. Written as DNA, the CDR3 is TGTGCCACCAGCAGAATTTCCGGTGAGCAGTTCTTC.

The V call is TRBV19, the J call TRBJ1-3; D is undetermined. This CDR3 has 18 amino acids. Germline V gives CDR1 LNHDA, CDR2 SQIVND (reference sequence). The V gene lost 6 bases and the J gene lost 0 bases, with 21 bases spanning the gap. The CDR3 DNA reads TGTGCCAGTAGACTCTCGATTCGGGGTAAAACCTCTGGAAACACCATATATTTT. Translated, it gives CASRLSIRGKTSGNTIYF.

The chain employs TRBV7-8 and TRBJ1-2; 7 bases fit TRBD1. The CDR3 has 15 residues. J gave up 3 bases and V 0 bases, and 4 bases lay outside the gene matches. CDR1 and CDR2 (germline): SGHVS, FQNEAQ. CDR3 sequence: CASSLAPGGDYGYTF. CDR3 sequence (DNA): TGTGCCAGCAGCTTAGCTCCAGGGGGAGACTATGGCTACACCTTC.

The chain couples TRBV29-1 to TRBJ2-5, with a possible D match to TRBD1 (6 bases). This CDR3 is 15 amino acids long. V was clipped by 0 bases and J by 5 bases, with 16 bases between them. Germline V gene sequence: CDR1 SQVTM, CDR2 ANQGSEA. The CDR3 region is CSVEDPQGQGETQYF. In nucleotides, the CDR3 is TGCAGCGTTGAAGATCCTCAGGGGCAGGGGGAGACCCAGTACTTC.

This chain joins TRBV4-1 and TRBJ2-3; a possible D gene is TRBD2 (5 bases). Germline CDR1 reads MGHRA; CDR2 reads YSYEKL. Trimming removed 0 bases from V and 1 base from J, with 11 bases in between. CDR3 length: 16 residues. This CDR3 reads CASSQEPRTGTDTQYF. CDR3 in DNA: TGCGCCAGCAGCCAAGAGCCCCGGACTGGCACAGATACGCAGTATTTT.

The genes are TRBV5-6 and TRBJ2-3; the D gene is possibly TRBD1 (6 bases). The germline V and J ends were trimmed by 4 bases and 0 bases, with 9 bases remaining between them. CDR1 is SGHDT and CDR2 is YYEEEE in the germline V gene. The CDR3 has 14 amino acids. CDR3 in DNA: TGTGCCAGCAGCCCGGACAGAAGCACAGATACGCAGTATTTT. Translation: CASSPDRSTDTQYF.

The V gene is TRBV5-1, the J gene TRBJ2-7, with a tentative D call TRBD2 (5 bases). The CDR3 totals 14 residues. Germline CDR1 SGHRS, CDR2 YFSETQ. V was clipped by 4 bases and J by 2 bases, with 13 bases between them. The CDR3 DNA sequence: TGCGCCAGCAGCGAAACTAGTATCGCCTACGAGCAGTACTTC. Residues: CASSETSIAYEQYF. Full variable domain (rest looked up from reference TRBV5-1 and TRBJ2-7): KAGVTQTPRYLIKTRGQQVTLSCSPISGHRSVSWYQQTPGQGLQFLFEYFSETQRNKGNFPGRFSGRQFSNSRSEMNVSTLELGDSALYLCASSETSIAYEQYFGPGTRLTVT.

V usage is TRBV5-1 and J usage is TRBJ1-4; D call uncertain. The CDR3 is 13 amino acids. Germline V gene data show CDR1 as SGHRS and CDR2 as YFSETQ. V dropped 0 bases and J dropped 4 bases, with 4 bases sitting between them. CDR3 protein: CASSLGSNEKLFF. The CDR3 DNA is TGCGCCAGCAGCTTGGGCAGTAATGAAAAACTGTTTTTT.

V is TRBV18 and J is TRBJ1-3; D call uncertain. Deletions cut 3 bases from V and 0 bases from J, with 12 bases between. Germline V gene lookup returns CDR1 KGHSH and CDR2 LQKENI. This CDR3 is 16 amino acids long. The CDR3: CASSPMRISSGNTIYF. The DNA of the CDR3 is TGTGCCAGCTCACCTATGAGAATCTCCTCTGGAAACACCATATATTTT.